This entry features one T cell receptor beta chain sequence. Its matching antigen is unknown. The data stem from a study of T cell repertoires in cytomegalovirus infection. Study details: In public TCR beta signatures, there were indications of both CMV infection and matching HLA type.

Study findings and constraints: The study found HLA-C-restricted CMV-specific TCR beta clonotypes dominating the ex vivo response. Identification of carriers of CMV plus the relevant HLA was achieved through cumulative public TCR beta family frequency.

MiXCR, run by TCRdb on the reads, gives a single entry per CDR3 protein. The profile shows approximately 150,000 distinct CDR3 sequences, roughly 17% of them singletons. The CDR3 totals 13 residues. V was clipped by 5 bases and J by 6 bases; unmatched bases: 3. The germline gives CDR1 SGHAT, CDR2 FQNNGV. This clonotype was obtained from a human donor in good health (CMV status not recorded). Some clones in this sample may be carry-over from other donors' samples. The V call is TRBV11-2, the J call TRBJ2-1, with 8 bases that match TRBD2. The sample taken for sequencing was CD8+ T cells from PBMCs. For the CDR3, the DNA is TGTGCCAGCAGCCCCCGGGAGGGCAATGAGCAGTTCTTC. Its translation is CASSPREGNEQFF.